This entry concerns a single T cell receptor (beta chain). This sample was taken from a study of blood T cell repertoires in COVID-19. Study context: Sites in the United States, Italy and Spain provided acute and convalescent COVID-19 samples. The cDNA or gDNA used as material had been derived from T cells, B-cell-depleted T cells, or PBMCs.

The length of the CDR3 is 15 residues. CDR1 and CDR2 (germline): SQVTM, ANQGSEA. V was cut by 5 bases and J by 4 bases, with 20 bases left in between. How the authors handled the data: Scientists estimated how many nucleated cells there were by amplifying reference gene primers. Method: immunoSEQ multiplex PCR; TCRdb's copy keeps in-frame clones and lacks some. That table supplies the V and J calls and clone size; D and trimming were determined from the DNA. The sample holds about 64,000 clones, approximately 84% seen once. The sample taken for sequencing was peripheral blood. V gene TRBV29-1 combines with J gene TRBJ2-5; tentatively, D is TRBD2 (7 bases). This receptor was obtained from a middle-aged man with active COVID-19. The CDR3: CSVRFNRGGGETQYF. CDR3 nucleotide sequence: TGCAGCGTTCGATTTAATAGGGGGGGCGGAGAGACCCAGTACTTC.